This T cell receptor (beta chain) is drawn from a study of tumor-infiltrating lymphocytes in primary liver carcinoma (dated by TCRdb to about 2017). At the level of the whole study: Four or five patients with histopathologically diagnosed primary liver carcinoma underwent surgical resection in China between late 2015 and March 2016. The tumors of the five patients were staged as T1-T3 N0M0, with maximum diameters ranging from roughly 4 to 10 cm. Repertoires from technical replicates were highly reproducible, with mean shared-clone rates about 0.9 and correlation coefficients above 0.95. For each liver tumor, the study sampled five regions along with adjacent normal tissue and blood, and applied TCRbeta repertoire sequencing, expression microarrays and whole-exome sequencing. A total of some 35 specimens from 5 patients went through TCRbeta repertoire sequencing, namely 25 tumor regions, 5 adjacent noncancerous liver tissues and 5 peripheral blood samples. Hepatocellular carcinoma (four) or combined HCC and intrahepatic cholangiocarcinoma (one) was present in the five patients, who were three men and two women aged 30 to 69 years. Roughly 3.5 to 7.5 million productive TCRbeta reads were obtained per sample, and no significant difference in read depth was found between tissue types. Study-wide conclusions, independent of this receptor: Pairs of tumor regions showed greater repertoire overlap (mean roughly 35%) than tumor-adjacent pairs (roughly 17%) or tumor-blood pairs (approximately 15%), which is consistent with antigen-driven expansion. Comparison of CD4+ and CD8+ T cell repertoires was precluded by the use of bulk unsorted samples. Because only the TCR beta chain was sequenced and unpaired alpha chains were not captured, true repertoire diversity is likely underestimated. Only 4 to 6 patients were included in the study, and the authors note that the findings should be validated in a larger study. Compared with blood, tumors had a significantly larger share of the repertoire taken up by the top 250 clones (p = 0.039).

RNA from unsorted whole blood was extracted with TRIzol reagent, and germline DNA was obtained with the DNeasy Blood & Tissue kit. At the time of sampling, the patients had chronic HBV infection and had not received any treatment. Before surgery, 3.5 to 4 milliliters of peripheral blood were drawn into K2EDTA tubes. CDR1 and CDR2 are read off the germline V gene as MDHEN and SYDVKM. The CDR3 starts with the cysteine, ends with the phenylalanine, and has 14 residues. Just the 42-base CDR3 DNA is kept, in frame starting at base 1. Deletion took 6 bases off V and 1 base off J, with a span of 12 bases between the germline ends. Regarding this clonotype: No cognate antigen has been identified for it. No base quality values were provided; no much bigger clone lies one nucleotide off.

Using a constant-region primer and ProtoScript II reverse transcriptase, TCRbeta-specific cDNA was reverse-transcribed from around 520 ng total RNA. Construction of the TCRbeta libraries relied on three nested rounds of multiplex PCR, following a slightly modified ARM-PCR procedure. Each of the first two PCR rounds ran for approximately 10 cycles and used multiplex TRBV1-TRBV30 forward primers together with a Cbeta reverse primer. Sample barcodes and Illumina adapters were attached in a final 25-cycle PCR using Deep VentR polymerase. Amplicons of 200-500 bp were gel-purified with a QIAquick gel extraction kit before sequencing. TCRbeta amplicons were sequenced on an Illumina HiSeq 2500 with 250-bp paired-end reads. The paper's data handling went like this. Quality trimming of reads was performed with Trimmomatic v0.33, and paired reads were merged with FLASH v1.2.11 so that full CDR3 sequences could be recovered. MiGEC v1.2.1b assigned V, D and J germline segments to the rearranged TCRbeta sequences. Clonotype statistics and Shannon-Wiener diversity indices were computed with VDJtools v1.0.0. Except for diversity analysis, only the 250 most abundant clonotypes of each sample were used in subsequent analyses to reduce sampling bias. TCRdb's own reprocessing of the public reads used fastp at Q25 and MiXCR and kept productive beta chains. Each CDR3 protein appears once, grouped with its most common genes and DNA. What appears here as the V and J calls and clone size reflects TCRdb's work, not the paper's. The table for this sample lists around 330,000 distinct CDR3 sequences; more than 55% of them were counted only once. The ten largest clones represent approximately 17% of the sample.

Here the chain combines TRBV28 and TRBJ1-1; the best D guess is TRBD1, with 5 bases matching. The TCR sequence derives from a young woman with primary liver carcinoma and hepatitis B virus infection. The material sequenced was peripheral blood. The nucleotide sequence reads as follows: TGTGCCAGCAGCACGGGGGGATCGAACACTGAAGCTTTCTTT. It translates as CASSTGGSNTEAFF.